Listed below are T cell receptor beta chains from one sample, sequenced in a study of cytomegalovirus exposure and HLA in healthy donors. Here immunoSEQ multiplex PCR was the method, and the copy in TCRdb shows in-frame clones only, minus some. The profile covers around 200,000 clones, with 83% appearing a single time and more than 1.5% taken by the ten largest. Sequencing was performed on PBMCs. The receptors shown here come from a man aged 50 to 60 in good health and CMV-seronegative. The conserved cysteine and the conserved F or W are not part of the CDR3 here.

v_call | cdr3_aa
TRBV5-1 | ASSSGGKRLDEQY
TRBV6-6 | ASSSNYNEQF
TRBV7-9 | ASQGEVVREKLF
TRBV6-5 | ASSYSAGHSYEQY
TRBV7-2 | ASSLLPGTQQNIQY
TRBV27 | ASSRSPGTGADTQY
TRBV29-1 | SGAGTGGYT
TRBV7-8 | ASSFAGGQETQY
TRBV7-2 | ASSLWTSGHNEQF
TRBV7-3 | ASSLSSGLGNNEQF
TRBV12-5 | ASGLPTGTSGGGSYNEQF
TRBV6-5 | ASSYLDYFNEQF
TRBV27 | ASSFHREHNYGYT
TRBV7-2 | ASSPRGGGNQPQH
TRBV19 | ASSETSGVSTDTQY
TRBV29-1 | SVEEAGGGNTIY
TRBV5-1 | ASSTSDEQY
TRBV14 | ASSQSVPDTQY
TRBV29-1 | SVARDRASYEQY
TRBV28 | ASSSPVGQGSQPQH
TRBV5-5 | ASSLAEGAIDTQY
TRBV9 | AAAVGMNTEAF